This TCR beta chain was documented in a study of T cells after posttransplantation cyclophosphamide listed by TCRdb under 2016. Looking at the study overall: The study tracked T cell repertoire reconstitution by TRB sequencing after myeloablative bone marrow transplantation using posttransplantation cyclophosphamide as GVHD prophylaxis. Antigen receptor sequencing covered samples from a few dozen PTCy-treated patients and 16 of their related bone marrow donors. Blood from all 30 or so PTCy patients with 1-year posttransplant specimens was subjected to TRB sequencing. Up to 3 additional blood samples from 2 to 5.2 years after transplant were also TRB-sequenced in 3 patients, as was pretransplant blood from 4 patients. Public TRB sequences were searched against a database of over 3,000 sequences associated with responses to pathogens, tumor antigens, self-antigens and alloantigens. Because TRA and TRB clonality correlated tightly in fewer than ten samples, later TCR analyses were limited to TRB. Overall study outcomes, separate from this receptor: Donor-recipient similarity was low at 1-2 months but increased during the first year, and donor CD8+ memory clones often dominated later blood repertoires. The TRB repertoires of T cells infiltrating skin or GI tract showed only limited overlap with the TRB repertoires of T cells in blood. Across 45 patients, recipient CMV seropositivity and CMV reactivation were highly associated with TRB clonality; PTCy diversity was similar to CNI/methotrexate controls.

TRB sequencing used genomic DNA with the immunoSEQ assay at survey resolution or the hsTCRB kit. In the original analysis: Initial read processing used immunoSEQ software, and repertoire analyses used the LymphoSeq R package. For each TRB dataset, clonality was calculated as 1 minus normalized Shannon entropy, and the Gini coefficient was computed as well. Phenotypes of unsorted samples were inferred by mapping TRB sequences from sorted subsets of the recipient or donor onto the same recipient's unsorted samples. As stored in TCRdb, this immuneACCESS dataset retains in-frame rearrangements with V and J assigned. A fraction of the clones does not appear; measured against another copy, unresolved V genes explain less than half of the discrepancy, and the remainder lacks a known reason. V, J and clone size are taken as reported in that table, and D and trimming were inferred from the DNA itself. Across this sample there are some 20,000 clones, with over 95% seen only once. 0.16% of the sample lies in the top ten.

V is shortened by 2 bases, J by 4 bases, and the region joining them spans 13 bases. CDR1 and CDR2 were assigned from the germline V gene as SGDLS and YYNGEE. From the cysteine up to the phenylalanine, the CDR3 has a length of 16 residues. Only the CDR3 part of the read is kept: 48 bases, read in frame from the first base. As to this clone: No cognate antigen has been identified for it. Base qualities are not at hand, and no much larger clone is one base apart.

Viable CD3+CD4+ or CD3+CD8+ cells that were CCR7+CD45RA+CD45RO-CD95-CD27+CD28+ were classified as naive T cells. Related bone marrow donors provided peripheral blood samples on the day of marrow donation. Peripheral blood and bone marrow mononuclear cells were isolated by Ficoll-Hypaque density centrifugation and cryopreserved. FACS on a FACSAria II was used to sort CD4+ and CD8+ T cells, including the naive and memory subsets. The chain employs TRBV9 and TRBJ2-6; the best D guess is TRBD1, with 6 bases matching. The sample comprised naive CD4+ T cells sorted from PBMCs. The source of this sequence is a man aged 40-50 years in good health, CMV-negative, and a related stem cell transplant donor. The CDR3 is CASSVGGRRGANVLTF. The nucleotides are TGTGCCAGCAGCGTTGGGGGCCGGAGGGGGGCCAACGTCCTGACTTTC.